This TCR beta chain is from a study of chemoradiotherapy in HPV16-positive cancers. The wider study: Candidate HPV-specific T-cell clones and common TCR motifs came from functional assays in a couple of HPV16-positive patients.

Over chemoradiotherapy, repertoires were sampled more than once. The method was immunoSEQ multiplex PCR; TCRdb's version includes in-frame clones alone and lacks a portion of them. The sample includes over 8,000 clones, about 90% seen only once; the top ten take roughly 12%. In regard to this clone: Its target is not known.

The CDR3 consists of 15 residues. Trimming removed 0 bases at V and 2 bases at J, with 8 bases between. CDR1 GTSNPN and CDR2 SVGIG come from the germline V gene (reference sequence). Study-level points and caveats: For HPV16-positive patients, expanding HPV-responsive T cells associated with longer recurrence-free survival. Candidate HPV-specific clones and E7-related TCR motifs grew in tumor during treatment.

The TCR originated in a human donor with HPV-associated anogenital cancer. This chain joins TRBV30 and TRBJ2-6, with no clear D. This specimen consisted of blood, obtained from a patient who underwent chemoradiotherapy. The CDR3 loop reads CAWSVLQAGANVLTF. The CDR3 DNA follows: TGTGCCTGGAGTGTACTGCAGGCTGGGGCCAACGTCCTGACTTTC.